This entry lists 9 T cell receptor beta chains sequenced from one sample in a study of T cell responses to AZD1222 COVID-19 vaccine. Sequencing was performed with immunoSEQ multiplex PCR; in TCRdb, only in-frame clones are kept and a portion is missing. The sample yields about 86,000 clones, roughly 86% seen once. The sample was peripheral blood, taken on day 0 of AZD1222 vaccination. These TCRs come from an adult in good health.

The chain carries TRBV15 and TRBJ2-3; perhaps TRBD2 as D (5 bases). This CDR3 has 13 residues. V lost 6 bases, J lost 11 bases, and 18 bases lay in between. CDR1 and CDR2 (germline): LNHNV, YYDKDF (reference sequence). The CDR3: CATSGIRQDLQYF. The CDR3 DNA reads as TGTGCCACCAGTGGGATTCGCCAGGACTTGCAGTATTTT.

V is TRBV2 and J is TRBJ2-4, with D possibly being TRBD1 (5 bases). The length of the CDR3 is 13 residues. In germline, CDR1 is SNHLY, CDR2 FYNNEI. The V gene lost 8 bases and the J gene lost 6 bases, with 14 bases spanning the gap. CDR3 in amino acids: CASEVRQGNIQYF. DNA for the CDR3: TGTGCCAGCGAGGTTCGGCAGGGAAACATTCAGTACTTC.

This clone came up a few times. The chain links TRBV19 to TRBJ1-5; TRBD1 might be the D (5 bases). The CDR3 is 14 amino acids. Per germline, CDR1 LNHDA and CDR2 SQIVND (reference sequence). V lost 1 base and J 7 bases, leaving 11 bases between the germline ends. CDR3: CASSIVQGGQPQHF. The CDR3 DNA reads TGTGCCAGTAGTATAGTCCAGGGTGGCCAGCCCCAGCATTTT.

The J gene is TRBJ2-1, the V gene TRBV7-8; 12 positions agree with TRBD2. With 5 bases clipped from V and 1 base from J, the junction kept 3 bases outside the gene matches. Germline V gene lookup returns CDR1 SGHVS and CDR2 FQNEAQ. This CDR3 region has 16 residues. DNA of the CDR3: TGTGCCAGCAGCCCCGGACTAGCGGGATCCTACAATGAGCAGTTCTTC. It encodes CASSPGLAGSYNEQFF.

This sequence joins TRBV27 and TRBJ2-3, with TRBD2 identical over 8 bases. Per germline, CDR1 MNHEY and CDR2 SMNVEV (reference sequence). The CDR3 runs to 14 residues. Unmatched junction bases numbered 12, after V lost 3 bases and J lost 13 bases. The CDR3 DNA reads as TGTGCCAGCAGTTTCCGCCCTTTAGCGGGAAGGGAGTATTTT. It is translated as CASSFRPLAGREYF.

The rearrangement uses TRBV7-3 and TRBJ2-2; D is uncertain. In germline, CDR1 is SGHTA, CDR2 FQGTGA. The CDR3 runs 13 residues. Trimming stripped 5 bases from V and 6 bases from J, with 10 bases between. The CDR3 region has the DNA TGTGCCAGCAGCCGTCCTGGGGCCGGGGAGCTGTTTTTT. Protein product: CASSRPGAGELFF.

The rearrangement links TRBV5-4 to TRBJ1-1, with D perhaps matching TRBD1 (6 bases). CDR1 and CDR2 (germline): SGHNT, YYREEE (reference sequence). This CDR3 region has 14 residues. V lost 1 base, J lost 1 base, and 8 bases lay in between. The CDR3 loop is CASSLRGQNTEAFF. Written as DNA, the CDR3 is TGTGCCAGCAGCTTGCGGGGACAGAACACTGAAGCTTTCTTT. The full variable domain, its missing parts supplied by reference TRBV5-4 and TRBJ1-1, is ETGVTQSPTHLIKTRGQQVTLRCSSQSGHNTVSWYQQALGQGPQFIFQYYREEENGRGNFPPRFSGLQFPNYSSELNVNALELDDSALYLCASSLRGQNTEAFFGQGTRLTVV.

The count of this clone is one. J is TRBJ2-4 and V is TRBV5-1, with D possibly being TRBD2 (6 bases). The CDR3 runs 13 residues. Germline CDR1 and CDR2: SGHRS and YFSETQ. V lost 4 bases and J 9 bases, leaving 14 bases between the germline ends. The CDR3 bases are TGCGCCAGCAGCCAGACTAGTCAGGGCATTCAGTACTTC. It yields the protein CASSQTSQGIQYF.

The chain couples TRBV5-5 to TRBJ1-2; 8 bases are shared with TRBD1. V was pared by 1 base and J by 4 bases, with 3 bases of the junction left unmatched. From germline, CDR1 is SGHKS and CDR2 YYEKEE (reference sequence). The CDR3 runs to 14 residues. The CDR3 loop is CASSLPGGTYGYTF. CDR3 bases: TGTGCCAGCAGCTTGCCAGGGGGCACCTATGGCTACACCTTC.